Presented here are 25 T cell receptor beta chains from one specimen sequenced in a study of blood T cell repertoires in COVID-19 (dated by TCRdb to the early 2020s). The library relied on the immunoSEQ multiplex PCR assay. TCRdb carries this immuneACCESS record with in-frame sequences only. Its versions omit some clonotypes, under half of them owing to an unresolved V gene in the studies checked, with the rest unexplained. In all, the sample holds roughly 190,000 clones, and 81% of those were seen once. The ten largest clones add up to roughly 9.6% of the sample. Sequencing was performed on peripheral blood. The receptors were gathered from a woman between 40 and 50 years old with COVID-19, enrolled during active disease.

This clone was seen only a few times. The chain is built from TRBV28 and TRBJ2-7, with a tentative D call TRBD1 (6 bases). In germline, CDR1 is MDHEN, CDR2 SYDVKM. V was shortened by 5 bases and J by 6 bases, with 14 bases between the two germline ends. The length of the CDR3 is 13 residues. CDR3 in amino acids: CASSIQGTREQYF. The DNA of the CDR3 is TGTGCCAGCAGTATACAGGGTACTCGCGAGCAGTACTTC.

The chain uses TRBV27 and TRBJ2-2; 7 bases fit TRBD2. This CDR3 region has 14 residues. V trimming: 5 bases; J trimming: 7 bases; junction bases outside the gene matches: 7. CDR1 and CDR2 from the germline V gene are MNHEY and SMNVEV (reference sequence). The CDR3 is CASSPGLVIGELFF. Written as DNA, the CDR3 is TGTGCCAGCAGTCCCGGACTAGTTATCGGGGAGCTGTTTTTT.

The sample holds a few counts of this clone. This rearrangement joins TRBV2 to TRBJ2-2; D gene unclear. The CDR3 runs to 13 residues. CDR1 is SNHLY, CDR2 FYNNEI, per germline. V shed 3 bases and J shed 6 bases, with 8 bases lying between them. Here the CDR3 reads CASSDVGSGELFF. Written as DNA, the CDR3 is TGTGCCAGCAGTGATGTGGGCTCCGGGGAGCTGTTTTTT.

The chain carries TRBV19 and TRBJ2-1, with TRBD2 matching 9 bases. V gave up 1 base and J gave up 7 bases; unmatched junction bases: 2. The CDR3 sequence is 14 residues long. Germline CDR1 and CDR2: LNHDA and SQIVND (reference sequence). The CDR3 is CASSIGLAANEQFF. The CDR3 DNA is TGTGCCAGTAGTATAGGACTAGCGGCGAATGAGCAGTTCTTC.

The DNA for the CDR3 is TGTGCCAGCAGCTTAGAGTCGGGATCGGGTGGCTACACCTTC. It encodes CASSLESGSGGYTF. V usage is TRBV7-9 and J usage is TRBJ1-2; D is ambiguous. Trimming cost V 1 base and J 7 bases, with 13 bases left between them. This CDR3 has 14 residues. Looked up from germline, CDR1 is SEHNR and CDR2 is FQNEAQ (reference sequence).

J is TRBJ1-2 and V is TRBV27, with 10 bases aligning to TRBD1. In germline, CDR1 is MNHEY, CDR2 SMNVEV (reference sequence). V lost 10 bases and J lost 7; bases outside the gene matches: 6. This CDR3 is 12 amino acids long. The CDR3 DNA is TGTGCCACCCGGACAGGGGGTGGTGGCTACACCTTC. Amino acid sequence: CATRTGGGGYTF.

The chain recombines TRBV7-9 with TRBJ1-4, with D possibly TRBD1 on 6 matching bases. The CDR3 has 15 amino acids. V was trimmed by 4 bases and J by 0 bases, leaving 9 bases between them. Germline V gene data show CDR1 as SEHNR and CDR2 as FQNEAQ (reference sequence). CDR3 amino acids: CASSSDSTTNEKLFF. The DNA of the CDR3 is TGTGCCAGCAGCTCGGACAGCACAACTAATGAAAAACTGTTTTTT.

The DNA of the CDR3 is TGTGCCTGGAGTGTGGCACAGATAGGAAACACCATATATTTT. Its protein is CAWSVAQIGNTIYF. V usage is TRBV30 and J usage is TRBJ1-3; D unclear. The germline V gene encodes CDR1 GTSNPN and CDR2 SVGIG (reference sequence). V gave up 0 bases and J gave up 4 bases, with 10 bases separating them. The CDR3 sequence is 14 residues long.

Here the CDR3 reads CASSLGQQGGYGEKLFF. CDR3 nucleotides: TGTGCCAGCAGCTTAGGGCAACAGGGTGGCTATGGTGAAAAACTGTTTTTT. The chain uses TRBV11-2 and TRBJ1-4; TRBD1 is a possible D gene (6 bases). Germline lookup yields CDR1 SGHAT and CDR2 FQNNGV. This CDR3 region has 17 residues. V was clipped by 1 base and J by 7 bases, with 19 bases between them.

Only a few counts were recorded for this clone. The rearrangement uses TRBV19 and TRBJ1-5; 8 bases agree with TRBD1. The germline CDR1 and CDR2 sequences are LNHDA and SQIVND (reference sequence). The CDR3 extends over 14 amino acids. Trimming cost V 5 bases and J 6 bases; bases outside gene matches: 6. CDR3 sequence (DNA): TGTGCCAGTAGTCCCCAGGGGGCGGGTCAGCCCCAGCATTTT. Its translation is CASSPQGAGQPQHF.

V usage is TRBV4-1 and J usage is TRBJ1-2; the D gene is possibly TRBD1 (6 bases). Germline values: CDR1 MGHRA, CDR2 YSYEKL. V was clipped by 4 bases and J by 5 bases, with 11 bases between them. The CDR3 is made up of 13 amino acids. CDR3 DNA sequence: TGCGCCAGCAGCCTGGACAGAGTGTATGGCTACACCTTC. Protein sequence: CASSLDRVYGYTF.

This clone was seen a handful of times. In nucleotides, the CDR3 is TGTGCCAGCAGACCAGCGGGAGGCACAGATACGCAGTATTTT. This gives the protein CASRPAGGTDTQYF. V gene TRBV3-1 (or the pseudogene TRBV3-2) combines with J gene TRBJ2-3; 8 positions agree with TRBD2. Germline-derived CDR1 and CDR2 are LGHDT and YNNKEL (reference sequence). Trimming took 6 bases from V and 1 from J; bases not matched to a gene: 3. The CDR3 runs to 14 residues.

This chain connects TRBV2 to TRBJ2-7, with D maybe TRBD1 (6 bases). This CDR3 is built from 14 residues. Germline CDR1 and CDR2: SNHLY and FYNNEI. Deletions cut 1 base from V and 2 bases from J, with 9 bases between. This CDR3 reads CASSEDRTAYEQYF. The CDR3 nucleotides are TGTGCCAGCAGTGAAGATAGGACAGCCTACGAGCAGTACTTC.

The rearrangement joins TRBV5-1 to TRBJ1-1, with 9 positions matching TRBD1. The CDR3 length is 15 residues. Trimming took 3 bases from V and 3 from J; bases not matched to a gene: 6. Per germline, CDR1 SGHRS and CDR2 YFSETQ. CDR3 region: CASSWGQGEDTEAFF. CDR3 sequence (DNA): TGCGCCAGCAGCTGGGGACAGGGAGAGGACACTGAAGCTTTCTTT.

The CDR3 DNA sequence: TGTGCCAGCAGCCCACGGGACAGAGTTAGCGGGGCGTACCAAGAGACCCAGTACTTC. Residues: CASSPRDRVSGAYQETQYF. The rearrangement uses TRBV7-9 and TRBJ2-5; a possible D gene is TRBD2 (8 bases). CDR1 SEHNR and CDR2 FQNEAQ come from the germline V gene (reference sequence). With 5 bases removed from V and 0 bases from J, the gap between germline ends came to 25 bases. This CDR3 is 19 amino acids long.

This chain links TRBV3-1 (or the pseudogene TRBV3-2) with TRBJ1-6; 7 bases map to TRBD1. From germline, CDR1 is LGHDT and CDR2 YNNKEL (reference sequence). The ends lost 4 bases at V and 6 bases at J; junction bases unmatched: 3. The CDR3 contains 14 residues. CDR3 sequence: CASSLEGANSPLHF. The CDR3 DNA is TGTGCCAGCAGCCTCGAGGGGGCTAATTCACCCCTCCACTTT.

The chain links TRBV28 to TRBJ2-7; 9 bases fit TRBD1. Per the germline V gene, CDR1 is MDHEN and CDR2 is SYDVKM. The V segment lost 6 bases and the J segment 0 bases; nucleotides outside the gene matches: 15. The CDR3 length is 18 residues. CDR3 nucleotide sequence: TGTGCCAGCAGCCTTACACGGGACAGGGTCTTAAGCTCCTACGAGCAGTACTTC. Encoded protein: CASSLTRDRVLSSYEQYF. The whole variable domain, remainder taken from reference TRBV28 and TRBJ2-7, is DVKVTQSSRYLVKRTGEKVFLECVQDMDHENMFWYRQDPGLGLRLIYFSYDVKMKEKGDIPEGYSVSREKKERFSLILESASTNQTSMYLCASSLTRDRVLSSYEQYFGPGTRLTVT.

The rearrangement links TRBV19 to TRBJ2-7, with 10 bases that match TRBD2. CDR3 size: 14 residues. Per the germline V gene, CDR1 is LNHDA and CDR2 is SQIVND (reference sequence). The ends lost 6 bases at V and 1 base at J; junction bases unmatched: 3. The CDR3 protein is CASRPLAGSYEQYF. Written as DNA, the CDR3 is TGTGCCAGTAGGCCACTAGCGGGGTCCTACGAGCAGTACTTC.

The chain couples TRBV7-2 to TRBJ1-4; tentatively, D is TRBD1 (6 bases). CDR3 size: 14 residues. Germline V gene lookup returns CDR1 SGHTA and CDR2 FQGNSA. V shed 8 bases and J shed 5 bases, with 15 bases lying between them. The CDR3 region is CASSGGLRNEKLFF. The DNA of the CDR3 is TGTGCCAGCTCCGGGGGGCTAAGAAATGAAAAACTGTTTTTT. Full variable domain (missing parts from reference TRBV7-2 and TRBJ1-4): GAGVSQSPSNKVTEKGKDVELRCDPISGHTALYWYRQSLGQGLEFLIYFQGNSAPDKSGLPSDRFSAERTGGSVSTLTIQRTQQEDSAVYLCASSGGLRNEKLFFGSGTQLSVL.

The chain is built from TRBV5-1 and TRBJ2-7; D uncertain. Germline lookup yields CDR1 SGHRS and CDR2 YFSETQ. The CDR3 sequence is 15 residues long. V lost 0 bases, J lost 3 bases, and 13 bases lay in between. This chain's CDR3 is CASSLGSQDFYEQYF. The CDR3 DNA sequence: TGCGCCAGCAGCTTGGGCAGCCAAGACTTCTACGAGCAGTACTTC. Drawing the rest from reference TRBV5-1 and TRBJ2-7, the complete variable domain is KAGVTQTPRYLIKTRGQQVTLSCSPISGHRSVSWYQQTPGQGLQFLFEYFSETQRNKGNFPGRFSGRQFSNSRSEMNVSTLELGDSALYLCASSLGSQDFYEQYFGPGTRLTVT.

In DNA, the CDR3 is TGTGCCTGGAGTGGGGCTAGCGGGAGTTCCTACGAGCAGTACGTC. The encoded protein is CAWSGASGSSYEQYV. This chain links TRBV30 with TRBJ2-7, with 10 bases that match TRBD2. There are 15 residues in the CDR3. Germline trimming cut 1 base from V and 1 base from J; bases unmatched to any gene: 4. Germline assignment: CDR1 GTSNPN and CDR2 SVGIG (reference sequence).

This clone came up a few times. The rearrangement uses TRBV5-4 and TRBJ2-1; 9 positions agree with TRBD1. Germline V gene data show CDR1 as SGHNT and CDR2 as YYREEE (reference sequence). The trim removed 5 bases at V and 4 bases at J, leaving 7 bases unmatched. The CDR3 covers 15 residues. The CDR3 loop is CASRDGQGRYNEQFF. The CDR3, as DNA: TGTGCCAGCAGAGACGGACAGGGGAGGTACAATGAGCAGTTCTTC.

The genes are TRBV29-1 and TRBJ2-1; D is uncertain. The CDR3 has 13 amino acids. Germline CDR1 is SQVTM and CDR2 is ANQGSEA. Trimming took off 4 bases at V and 0 bases at J, with 7 bases between the two ends. In nucleotides, the CDR3 is TGCAGCGTTGGGGCGAACTCCTACAATGAGCAGTTCTTC. This sequence encodes CSVGANSYNEQFF.

This clone was picked up one time. The chain employs TRBV4-1 and TRBJ1-5; 7 bases map to TRBD1. The length of the CDR3 is 15 residues. The trim removed 4 bases at V and 1 base at J, leaving 4 bases unmatched. Germline V gene sequence: CDR1 MGHRA, CDR2 YSYEKL. The CDR3 sequence is CASSLGQASNQPQHF. DNA of the CDR3: TGCGCCAGCAGCCTAGGACAGGCGAGCAATCAGCCCCAGCATTTT.

The chain links TRBV6-5 to TRBJ1-5; no reliable D call. Germline V gene lookup returns CDR1 MNHEY and CDR2 SVGAGI. Trimming left V 5 bases short and J 3 bases short, with 8 bases between. This CDR3 has 13 residues. CDR3 in amino acids: CASSLRLNQPQHF. Here the CDR3 DNA reads TGTGCCAGCAGTCTCAGGCTCAATCAGCCCCAGCATTTT.